This T cell receptor beta chain originates from a study of blood T cell repertoires in COVID-19 (dated by TCRdb to about 2020). Regarding the study in general: Samples covering the acute and convalescent phases of COVID-19 were provided by collaborators in the United States, Italy and Spain. The prospective study material was composed of cDNA or gDNA derived from T cells, B-cell-depleted T cells, or PBMCs. Where available, HLA class I and class II types were obtained from metadata supplied by the sample provider rather than from assay-based typing. The repertoires were made available in a free public database intended to serve as a resource for research on the immune response to SARS-CoV-2. Subjects who had been exposed to COVID-19, were actively infected with it, or had recovered from it provided the deeply sampled blood TCRbeta repertoires that made up the dataset. The sample metadata nearly always contained a de-identified subject ID, COVID-19 status, age in years and sex. The samples were drawn from two sources: the first 160 participants of the ongoing ImmuneRACE study, and over 1,000 subjects contributed by 6 global collaborators. Here is what the overall study found, with its caveats: How much clinical and demographic metadata was included differed by source and by participant, and the metadata was provided uncurated.

Per the germline V gene, SGHRS is the CDR1 and YFSETQ is the CDR2. V and J lose 4 bases and 1 base, and a span of 14 bases separates them. From cysteine to phenylalanine, the CDR3 is 16 amino acids long. Just CDR3 DNA is preserved here, 48 bases in frame from base 1. The collaborating institutions used their own protocols to collect whole blood in K2EDTA tubes. For TCRbeta analysis, collaborator samples were shipped as frozen whole blood, as isolated PBMCs, or as DNA extracted from either sample type. Concerning this clone itself: Its antigen has not been determined. Per-nucleotide qualities are absent, and no much larger clonotype sits a single base away.

TCRbeta CDR3 regions were amplified from genomic DNA by means of the immunoSEQ Assay, a bias-controlled multiplex PCR. Concerning the study's data processing: The number of nucleated cells in each sample was estimated from the amplification of reference gene primers within the assay. Sequence reads were collapsed and filtered to measure the absolute abundance of every unique TCRbeta CDR3 rearrangement. For each sample, productive Simpson clonality was calculated by taking the square root of Simpson's diversity index across productive rearrangements. This immuneACCESS table, as held by TCRdb, lists in-frame sequences with V and J called but not all clones. Of the missing ones, under half trace to an unresolved V gene in checked studies; the others have no known cause. Clone size and the V and J calls come from that table; the DNA yielded D and trimming. This sample lists 88,000 or so clones; roughly 80% were detected once. Approximately 25% of the sample is held by the ten biggest clonotypes.

The clonotype originates from a human donor in a cohort sampled during active COVID-19. The sequence is built from TRBV5-1 and TRBJ2-2; the D gene cannot be named for sure. Sequenced input: peripheral blood. The DNA sequence is TGCGCCAGCAGCGTAGAGGTAGTGGAGAACACCGGGGAGCTGTTTTTT. This sequence encodes CASSVEVVENTGELFF.